The next 10 T cell receptor gamma chains were all read from a single sample in a study of gamma delta lymphoproliferative disorders and STAT genes. TCRdb fed the multiplex PCR reads into CATT to redo clone calling. The sample holds around 800 gamma-chain clones, more than 20% seen once. Genomic DNA from isolated PBMCs served as the sequencing template. Material: blood. Receptors were obtained from a human donor in good health.

The V call is TRGV2, the J call TRGJ1 or TRGJ2. Matching the DNA to germline supplied the J gene, which TCRdb does not give. Germline values: CDR1 EGSNGY, CDR2 YDSYNSKV. V shed 5 bases and J 4 bases; nucleotides not matched to a gene: 17. The CDR3 is made up of 16 amino acids. The CDR3, as DNA: TGTGCCACCTGGGTCCGGGGACTAAGGGGGTATTATAAGAAACTCTTT. Amino acid sequence: CATWVRGLRGYYKKLF.

Details on this clone: It differs at one base from a far larger clone, so likely a read error. The same CDR3 also results from other DNA sequences found in this sample. The chain recombines TRGV10 with TRGJP1. Because TCRdb records no J gene, it was assigned here through a match of the DNA to germline. TRGV10 is designated an ORF whose function remains uncertain. The CDR3 totals 12 residues. The V and J ends lost 8 bases and 6 bases, in that order; junction bases with no gene match: 4. The CDR3 loop reads CAAWDSGWFKIF. CDR3 bases: TGTGCTGCGTGGGACTCTGGTTGGTTCAAGATATTT.

By its share, this clone is large (0.1 to 1%). The chain couples TRGV4 to TRGJ1 or TRGJ2. Assignment of the J gene here rests on matching the DNA to germline, because TCRdb gives none. The CDR3 extends over 10 amino acids. J gave up 11 bases and V 4 bases, and 5 bases lay outside the gene matches. The germline V gene encodes CDR1 EGSTGY and CDR2 YDSYTSSV. CDR3 amino acids: CATWEYEKLF. CDR3 DNA sequence: TGTGCCACCTGGGAATACGAGAAACTCTTT.

This rearrangement joins TRGV10 to TRGJ1 or TRGJ2. The J gene comes from matching the DNA to germline here; TCRdb lacks it. TRGV10 is an ORF, with its function uncertain. The V gene end was trimmed by 8 bases and the J gene end by 2 bases; junction bases not matched to a gene: 10. This CDR3 region has 14 residues. The CDR3 here is CAAWDYKDYYKKLF. Here the CDR3 DNA reads TGTGCTGCGTGGGATTATAAGGATTATTATAAGAAACTCTTT.

Points on this clone: TCRdb pairs this DNA with a much larger clone's protein that differs at residue 6, likely a read error; the protein shown was translated from the DNA. The chain recombines TRGV4 with TRGJ1 or TRGJ2. TCRdb carries no J gene annotation; the J gene was assigned here by matching the DNA with germline. The V gene end was trimmed by 3 bases and the J gene end by 8 bases; junction bases not matched to a gene: 4. The CDR3 is 11 amino acids. Germline-derived CDR1 and CDR2 are EGSTGY and YDSYTSSV. The CDR3 DNA follows: TGTGCCACCTGGGATAAGGATAAGAAACTCTTT. Its translation: CATWDKDKKLF.

This clone was seen a few times. It is unclear where the CDR3 begins or ends on the DNA, so no DNA is shown, and the CDR3 is as TCRdb lists it. The CDR3 sequence is CATWDGQCSIRNSLAVEQHF. The V segment is TRGV2, and no J call was made. Germline CDR1 is EGSNGY and CDR2 is YDSYNSKV. Ends included, the CDR3 has 20 residues.

Turning to this clone: The protein given by TCRdb reflects a much larger clone and differs at residue 3 from this DNA's translation, likely from a read error; the protein shown is the DNA's translation. J is TRGJ1 or TRGJ2 and V is TRGV3. The J gene was missing in TCRdb and was found by matching the end of the DNA to germline. The CDR3 extends over 14 amino acids. CDR1 and CDR2 (germline): VTNTFY, YDVSTARD (reference sequence). CDR3 region: CAPWDRRGYYKKLF. In DNA, the CDR3 is TGTGCCCCCTGGGACAGGCGCGGTTATTATAAGAAACTCTTT.

This clone is classed as large. The same CDR3 can be traced to other DNA sequences in this sample. V gene TRGV4 combines with J gene TRGJP1. Assignment of the J gene here rests on matching the DNA to germline, because TCRdb gives none. The CDR3 runs to 17 residues. Germline assignment: CDR1 EGSTGY and CDR2 YDSYTSSV. Trimming at V came to 2 bases and at J to 0 bases, leaving 9 bases not matched to a gene. The CDR3 nucleotides read TGTGCCACCTGGGATGAGGGGCCTTATACCACTGGTTGGTTCAAGATATTT. This gives the protein CATWDEGPYTTGWFKIF.

This sequence joins TRGV9 and TRGJ1 or TRGJ2. TCRdb is silent on the J gene; assignment here came from matching the DNA to germline. This CDR3 has 12 amino acids. J was trimmed by 3 bases and V by 8 bases; bases with no gene match: 7. Per the germline V gene, CDR1 is GITISATS and CDR2 is ISYDGTV (reference sequence). The CDR3 is CALSPPYYKKLF. DNA of the CDR3: TGTGCCTTGTCGCCTCCTTATTATAAGAAACTCTTT.

This clone has a count of ten or more. The chain links TRGV9 to TRGJ1 or TRGJ2. No J gene was available from TCRdb, and it was assigned here by a germline match of the DNA. Germline CDR1 reads GITISATS; CDR2 reads ISYDGTV (reference sequence). V lost 0 bases to trimming and J lost 2 bases; unmatched junction nucleotides: 4. CDR3 length equals 14 residues. The CDR3 bases are TGTGCCTTGTGGGAGGTGCGGGATTATTATAAGAAACTCTTT. It is translated as CALWEVRDYYKKLF.